The 18 T cell receptor beta chains given below trace back to one sample, sequenced in a study of beta chain features in type 1 diabetes. Study-level results: In all four CD4+ subsets, TCRB CDR3 length was significantly, moderately reduced in type 1 diabetes.

cDNA synthesis used the whole RNA isolate, giving expressed TCRB sequences. Sequenced by immunoSEQ multiplex PCR; TCRdb stores in-frame clones only, minus some. The sample holds 600,000 to 700,000 clones; around 15% are singletons and the top ten take 0.02% to 0.025%. Their antigens are not known. The specimen was naive CD4+ T cells from blood. These receptors originate from a man aged 18 to 30 with type 1 diabetes.

The V and J genes are TRBV4-1 and TRBJ1-2; 7 positions match TRBD1. The germline CDR1 and CDR2 sequences are MGHRA and YSYEKL. CDR3 length: 13 residues. The ends lost 1 base at V and 7 bases at J; junction bases unmatched: 3. CDR3 residues: CASSQGQGGGYTF. The DNA for the CDR3 is TGCGCCAGCAGCCAAGGACAGGGTGGTGGCTACACCTTC.

This clone has only a few counts. This specimen includes other DNA sequences encoding the same CDR3. The chain joins TRBV29-1 to TRBJ2-3; unclear D gene. CDR1 is SQVTM and CDR2 is ANQGSEA in the germline V gene. CDR3 length equals 10 residues. Between the trimmed V and J ends, which lost 4 bases and 4 bases, there was a span of 3 bases. For the CDR3, the DNA is TGCAGCGTTGGACCAGATACGCAGTATTTT. It codes for CSVGPDTQYF.

The table lists this clone with a few counts. The chain employs TRBV5-1 and TRBJ2-2, with a possible D match to TRBD1 (5 bases). This CDR3 spans 11 amino acids. The V gene's germline CDR1 is SGHRS and CDR2 YFSETQ. Between the trimmed V and J ends, which lost 5 bases and 6 bases, there was a span of 5 bases. CDR3 amino acids: CASRGAGELFF. In DNA, the CDR3 is TGCGCCAGCAGAGGGGCCGGGGAGCTGTTTTTT.

This clone was seen a few times. The V gene is TRBV10-3, the J gene TRBJ2-1, with 10 bases matching TRBD1. Germline V lookup: CDR1 ENHRY, CDR2 SYGVKD. The CDR3 is 16 residues long. The junction had 9 bases not matched to a gene; V was cut back by 3 bases and J by 7 bases. This CDR3 is CAISDLDRGRLNEQFF. The CDR3 nucleotides are TGTGCCATCAGTGACCTTGACAGGGGGCGCCTGAATGAGCAGTTCTTC.

With respect to this clone: This specimen includes other DNA sequences encoding the same CDR3. The V call is TRBV9, the J call TRBJ1-1; D possibly corresponds to TRBD1 (5 bases). The germline V and J ends were trimmed by 3 bases and 0 bases, with 9 bases remaining between them. Looked up from germline, CDR1 is SGDLS and CDR2 is YYNGEE. There are 14 residues in the CDR3. CDR3 loop: CASSGQGLNTEAFF. The CDR3 DNA follows: TGTGCCAGCAGCGGCCAGGGATTGAACACTGAAGCTTTCTTT.

This clone turned up a few times. The chain joins TRBV27 to TRBJ1-2, with 10 bases lining up with TRBD1. Trimming cost V 6 bases and J 4 bases; bases outside gene matches: 5. The CDR3 contains 14 residues. Germline values: CDR1 MNHEY, CDR2 SMNVEV (reference sequence). The CDR3 sequence is CASSHGQGGYGYTF. CDR3 DNA: TGTGCCAGCAGCCATGGACAGGGGGGCTATGGCTACACCTTC.

The chain has TRBV30 and TRBJ2-5; weak D call: TRBD1 (5 bases). The CDR3 is 15 amino acids. From germline, CDR1 is GTSNPN and CDR2 SVGIG (reference sequence). V dropped 0 bases and J dropped 5 bases, with 16 bases sitting between them. The CDR3 here is CAWSVMGLSLETQYF. The CDR3, as DNA: TGTGCCTGGAGTGTAATGGGGCTTTCGTTGGAGACCCAGTACTTC.

This clone has just a few counts. This chain connects TRBV11-2 to TRBJ2-7, with 7 nucleotides matching TRBD2. The germline V gene encodes CDR1 SGHAT and CDR2 FQNNGV. V shed 6 bases and J 6 bases; nucleotides not matched to a gene: 2. The CDR3 is 11 residues long. CDR3 loop: CASRGGVEQYF. The CDR3 nucleotides are TGTGCCAGCAGGGGAGGGGTCGAGCAGTACTTC.

A few counts support this clone. J is TRBJ2-7 and V is TRBV29-1; D is unresolved. The CDR3 is made up of 11 amino acids. Germline CDR1 SQVTM, CDR2 ANQGSEA. The V end lost 6 bases, the J end lost 4 bases, and 10 bases lay between the germline ends. CDR3 nucleotide sequence: TGCAGCGTGCGGTCCGGGTACGAGCAGTACTTC. This gives the protein CSVRSGYEQYF.

The gene calls are TRBV18 and TRBJ1-4; no clear D gene. CDR3 length: 14 amino acids. V lost 3 bases to trimming and J lost 6 bases, with 11 bases between them. Per the germline V gene, CDR1 is KGHSH and CDR2 is LQKENI. The CDR3: CASSPRNSHEKLFF. The CDR3, as DNA: TGTGCCAGCTCACCTCGAAACAGTCATGAAAAACTGTTTTTT.

The genes are TRBV9 and TRBJ2-7; 9 nucleotides line up with TRBD1. Trimming at V came to 4 bases and at J to 5 bases, leaving 7 bases not matched to a gene. The CDR3 is 14 amino acids. CDR1 is SGDLS and CDR2 is YYNGEE in the germline V gene. This CDR3 is CASSTQDRGDEQYF. The CDR3 DNA is TGTGCCAGCAGCACTCAGGACAGGGGCGACGAGCAGTACTTC. Together with reference TRBV9 and TRBJ2-7, the CDR3 gives the full variable domain: DSGVTQTPKHLITATGQRVTLRCSPRSGDLSVYWYQQSLDQGLQFLIQYYNGEERAKGNILERFSAQQFPDLHSELNLSSLELGDSALYFCASSTQDRGDEQYFGPGTRLTVT.

The V and J genes are TRBV7-9 and TRBJ2-6; D gene uncertain. There are 15 residues in the CDR3. CDR1 and CDR2 from the germline V gene are SEHNR and FQNEAQ (reference sequence). V shed 5 bases and J shed 0 bases, with 8 bases lying between them. The CDR3 nucleotides read TGTGCCAGCAGCCCCATATCCTCTGGGGCCAACGTCCTGACTTTC. As protein: CASSPISSGANVLTF. Complete variable domain (other parts from reference TRBV7-9 and TRBJ2-6): DTGVSQNPRHKITKRGQNVTFRCDPISEHNRLYWYRQTLGQGPEFLTYFQNEAQLEKSRLLSDRFSAERPKGSFSTLEIQRTEQGDSAMYLCASSPISSGANVLTFGAGSRLTVL.

V and J are TRBV5-6 and TRBJ1-1; 8 bases agree with TRBD1. CDR1 SGHDT and CDR2 YYEEEE come from the germline V gene. With 3 bases clipped from V and 0 bases from J, the junction kept 10 bases outside the gene matches. The CDR3 sequence is 17 residues long. CDR3 residues: CASSSTGQGMMNTEAFF. DNA for the CDR3: TGTGCCAGCAGCTCCACCGGACAGGGCATGATGAACACTGAAGCTTTCTTT.

This clone was picked up a small number of times. This rearrangement joins TRBV30 to TRBJ2-7, with D uncertain. Between the trimmed V and J ends, which lost 1 base and 4 bases, there was a span of 11 bases. Germline V gene lookup returns CDR1 GTSNPN and CDR2 SVGIG (reference sequence). The CDR3 has 13 residues. In nucleotides, the CDR3 is TGTGCCTGGAGTGGGTTGCAGGCATACGAGCAGTACTTC. Protein product: CAWSGLQAYEQYF.

This chain links TRBV7-9 with TRBJ2-5; 10 nucleotides match TRBD2. This CDR3 spans 19 amino acids. The germline CDR1 and CDR2 sequences are SEHNR and FQNEAQ (reference sequence). With V trimmed by 1 base and J by 1 base, 12 bases remained unmatched. The CDR3 nucleotides are TGTGCCAGCAGCTTAGGGGGGACTAGCGTCGGCCTAGGCCAAGAGACCCAGTACTTC. Its translation: CASSLGGTSVGLGQETQYF.

This sequence joins TRBV4-1 and TRBJ1-5; D possibly corresponds to TRBD1 (5 bases). Germline V gives CDR1 MGHRA, CDR2 YSYEKL. The V end was cut by 0 bases, the J end by 3 bases, with 15 bases between. The CDR3 has 17 amino acids. CDR3 sequence (DNA): TGCGCCAGCAGCCAAGATTGGCAGGGAGGTACCAATCAGCCCCAGCATTTT. Its translation is CASSQDWQGGTNQPQHF.

This clone has just a few counts. This chain joins TRBV19 and TRBJ2-7; a possible D gene is TRBD1 (6 bases). Between the trimmed V and J ends, which lost 4 bases and 5 bases, there was a span of 18 bases. The CDR3 sequence is 15 residues long. Germline assignment: CDR1 LNHDA and CDR2 SQIVND (reference sequence). The CDR3 nucleotides are TGTGCCAGTAGTAGAGGGCAGGGGATAATGGACGAGCAGTACTTC. This translates into CASSRGQGIMDEQYF.

This clone was seen more than once but under ten times. At the DNA level, this CDR3 is encoded by other sequences in the same sample as well. V and J are TRBV30 and TRBJ1-2; D call uncertain. The V end lost 0 bases, the J end lost 4 bases, and 6 bases lay between the germline ends. The CDR3 contains 12 residues. Per germline, CDR1 GTSNPN and CDR2 SVGIG (reference sequence). The DNA of the CDR3 is TGTGCCTGGAGTGTACACAGCTATGGCTACACCTTC. Its translation: CAWSVHSYGYTF.